Listed here are 16 T cell receptor beta chains from one sample, sequenced in a study of blood T cells in healthy people across ages. A sample-barcoded 5' primer and a J-beta primer mix were used in a second PCR of roughly 7 to 11 cycles. TCRdb ran MiXCR on the 5' RACE reads and lists one entry per CDR3 protein. The data hold some 710,000 distinct CDR3 sequences, with 35% to 50% observed a single time. The source material was blood. These receptors were obtained from a man at least 80 years old in good health.

Concerning this clonotype itself: This clone may be a read error of a much larger clone one base away. The chain recombines TRBV14 with TRBJ2-7; 7 bases are a match to TRBD2. CDR3 length: 15 amino acids. Germline loops: CDR1 SGHDN, CDR2 FVKESK. J gave up 2 bases and V 1 base, and 5 bases lay outside the gene matches. This CDR3 is CASSQASGYAYEQYF. For the CDR3, the DNA is TGTGCCAGCAGCCAAGCTAGCGGTTATGCCTACGAGCAGTACTTC. The full variable domain, completed using reference TRBV14 and TRBJ2-7, is EAGVTQFPSHSVIEKGQTVTLRCDPISGHDNLYWYRRVMGKEIKFLLHFVKESKQDESGMPNNRFLAERTGGTYSTLKVQPAELEDSGVYFCASSQASGYAYEQYFGPGTRLTVT.

To note about this clonotype: This clone may be a read error of a much larger clone one base away. This chain joins TRBV3-1 and TRBJ2-1, with D perhaps assigned TRBD1 or TRBD2 (5 bases each). The germline gives CDR1 LGHDT, CDR2 YNNKEL (reference sequence). This CDR3 spans 14 amino acids. In DNA, the CDR3 is TGTGCCAGCAGCCAAGATTGGGGGAGTAATGAGCGGTTCTTC. This encodes CASSQDWGSNERFF.

This clonotype came up a few times. This clone may be a read error of a much larger clone one base away. The V and J genes are TRBV9 and TRBJ2-7, with 7 positions matching TRBD1. The V segment lost 4 bases and the J segment 4 bases; nucleotides outside the gene matches: 14. The length of the CDR3 is 16 residues. Germline V gene lookup returns CDR1 SGDLS and CDR2 YYNGEE. CDR3 in DNA: TGTGCCAGCAGCCCGAGACAGGGAACCTCGCCTTACGAGCAGTACTTC. This encodes CASSPRQGTSPYEQYF.

Turning to this clonotype: A much larger clonotype is one base distant, so this may be a read error. The rearrangement joins TRBV7-2 to TRBJ2-1; TRBD2 matches at 7 bases. V was pared by 5 bases and J by 10 bases, with 14 bases of the junction left unmatched. This CDR3 spans 15 amino acids. In germline, CDR1 is SGHTA, CDR2 FQGNSA. The CDR3 nucleotides read TGTGCCAGCAGCCCTTACGGGACTAAACCGTACGAGCAGTTCTTC. Translated, it gives CASSPYGTKPYEQFF.

The chain uses TRBV2 and TRBJ2-1, with D perhaps TRBD2 (5 bases). Germline V CDR1 and CDR2: SNHLY, FYNNEI. V shed 8 bases and J shed 9 bases, with 23 bases lying between them. CDR3 length equals 15 residues. CDR3 in amino acids: CASSERVALQCEQFF. For the CDR3, the DNA is TGTGCCAGCTCTGAGAGGGTGGCCCTACAATGTGAGCAGTTCTTC.

This clonotype appeared a few times. The rearrangement uses TRBV5-1 and TRBJ2-6; a weak D match, TRBD2 (6 bases). The CDR3 sequence is 18 residues long. Trimming shortened V by 2 bases and J by 0 bases, and 15 bases separated the two germline ends. Germline V gene sequence: CDR1 SGHRS, CDR2 YFSETQ. The CDR3 loop reads CASSFGLGLSSGANVLTF. In DNA form, the CDR3 reads TGCGCCAGCAGCTTTGGCCTGGGACTTAGCTCTGGGGCCAACGTCCTGACTTTC. Looking up the rest from reference TRBV5-1 and TRBJ2-6 gives the full variable domain: KAGVTQTPRYLIKTRGQQVTLSCSPISGHRSVSWYQQTPGQGLQFLFEYFSETQRNKGNFPGRFSGRQFSNSRSEMNVSTLELGDSALYLCASSFGLGLSSGANVLTFGAGSRLTVL.

This clonotype has a handful of counts. The chain combines TRBV9 with TRBJ2-1, with TRBD1 as a possible D gene (5 bases). The V gene's germline CDR1 is SGDLS and CDR2 YYNGEE. This CDR3 is built from 14 residues. Trimming pared 3 bases from V and 2 bases from J, leaving 9 bases between. The CDR3 bases are TGTGCCAGCAGCGGGGGCCCAGCCTACAATGAGCAGTTCTTC. Translated, it gives CASSGGPAYNEQFF.

The J gene is TRBJ2-3, the V gene TRBV5-4; possible D gene TRBD2, 6 bases. CDR1 SGHNT and CDR2 YYREEE come from the germline V gene (reference sequence). V was trimmed by 4 bases and J by 8 bases, leaving 17 bases between them. The CDR3 is made up of 14 amino acids. The CDR3, as DNA: TGTGCCAGCAGCATGTGGACTACCCTGGTTACGCAGTATTTT. Residues: CASSMWTTLVTQYF. Full variable domain (missing parts from reference TRBV5-4 and TRBJ2-3): ETGVTQSPTHLIKTRGQQVTLRCSSQSGHNTVSWYQQALGQGPQFIFQYYREEENGRGNFPPRFSGLQFPNYSSELNVNALELDDSALYLCASSMWTTLVTQYFGPGTRLTVL.

The genes are TRBV5-1 and TRBJ2-7, with 8 bases identical to TRBD2. Germline V gives CDR1 SGHRS, CDR2 YFSETQ. The CDR3 contains 16 residues. Trimming removed 1 base from V and 1 base from J; junction bases left unmatched: 7. CDR3 loop: CASSLLSGGLSYEQYF. As DNA, the CDR3 is TGCGCCAGCAGCTTGCTCAGCGGGGGATTATCCTACGAGCAGTACTTC.

This clonotype was seen only a few times. The genes are TRBV5-1 and TRBJ1-6; D gene unclear. Looked up from germline, CDR1 is SGHRS and CDR2 is YFSETQ. Trimming left V 5 bases short and J 5 bases short, with 23 bases between. There are 18 residues in the CDR3. CDR3 sequence reads: CASSYGLNERVNNSPLHF. The CDR3 nucleotides read TGCGCCAGCAGTTACGGTCTTAATGAACGAGTGAATAATTCACCCCTCCACTTT. The full variable domain, in which reference TRBV5-1 and TRBJ1-6 provide the parts outside the CDR3, is KAGVTQTPRYLIKTRGQQVTLSCSPISGHRSVSWYQQTPGQGLQFLFEYFSETQRNKGNFPGRFSGRQFSNSRSEMNVSTLELGDSALYLCASSYGLNERVNNSPLHFGNGTRLTVT.

The rearrangement uses TRBV10-3 and TRBJ2-5, with no clear D. This CDR3 has 15 residues. The ends were cut back, 0 bases at V and 5 bases at J, with 13 bases in the middle. Per germline, CDR1 ENHRY and CDR2 SYGVKD. DNA for the CDR3: TGTGCCATCAGTGAGTCACGCGGTATTGGGGAGACCCAGTACTTC. This gives the protein CAISESRGIGETQYF.

This clonotype has a count of ten or more. The rearrangement joins TRBV29-1 to TRBJ2-7; 12 bases map to TRBD1. J gave up 4 bases and V 2 bases, and 6 bases lay outside the gene matches. Germline loops: CDR1 SQVTM, CDR2 ANQGSEA. This CDR3 is 15 amino acids long. Written as DNA, the CDR3 is TGCAGCGTTGAATCTGGGACAGGGGGCGGGTACGAGCAGTACTTC. The encoded protein is CSVESGTGGGYEQYF.

This clonotype turned up a few times. The germline gene is not matched at one end of the junction; a read error may be the cause. In nucleotides, the CDR3 is TGCGCCAGCAGCTTGTTTGGGGGCGCGAAAACCGGGGAGCTGTTTTTT. Translation gives CASSLFGGAKTGELFF. The chain employs TRBV5-1 and TRBJ2-2, with D possibly matching TRBD1 (6 bases). This CDR3 spans 16 amino acids. CDR1 is SGHRS, CDR2 YFSETQ, per germline.

This clonotype was seen only a few times. The V call is TRBV28, the J call TRBJ2-7, with D unclear. Per the germline V gene, CDR1 is MDHEN and CDR2 is SYDVKM. CDR3 length: 16 residues. The germline V and J ends were trimmed by 4 bases and 5 bases, with 21 bases remaining between them. The CDR3 sequence: CASSSLFGPPKDEQYF. The CDR3 DNA follows: TGTGCCAGCAGTTCCCTCTTCGGCCCACCCAAGGACGAGCAGTACTTC.

The chain joins TRBV7-2 to TRBJ2-3, with 9 bases identical to TRBD2. The length of the CDR3 is 15 residues. Germline CDR1 reads SGHTA; CDR2 reads FQGNSA. V trimming: 7 bases; J trimming: 2 bases; junction bases outside the gene matches: 7. This CDR3 reads CASTNSGSDTDTQYF. As DNA, the CDR3 is TGTGCCAGCACCAATAGCGGGAGTGACACAGATACGCAGTATTTT. Together with reference TRBV7-2 and TRBJ2-3, the CDR3 gives the full variable domain: GAGVSQSPSNKVTEKGKDVELRCDPISGHTALYWYRQSLGQGLEFLIYFQGNSAPDKSGLPSDRFSAERTGGSVSTLTIQRTQQEDSAVYLCASTNSGSDTDTQYFGPGTRLTVL.

The CDR3 is CATSQSGYAFNEQFF. The CDR3 DNA follows: TGTGCCACCAGCCAAAGCGGTTACGCCTTCAATGAGCAGTTCTTC. This rearrangement joins TRBV24-1 to TRBJ2-1; a weak D match, TRBD2 (5 bases). CDR3 length: 15 residues. Germline-derived CDR1 and CDR2 are KGHDR and SFDVKD. Trimming removed 7 bases from V and 6 bases from J, with 18 bases in between.